This entry lists 13 T cell receptor beta chains sequenced from one sample in a study of blood T cell repertoires in COVID-19. Produced via immunoSEQ multiplex PCR; TCRdb's table is partial and in-frame only. The data contain a few hundred thousand clones, 85% to 90% of them singletons. The sample taken for sequencing was PBMCs or T cells enriched from blood (not recorded which). Receptor source: a man aged 40-50 years who had recovered from COVID-19.

About this clone: Additional DNA sequences in this sample encode the identical CDR3. The J gene is TRBJ1-3, the V gene TRBV3-1 (or the pseudogene TRBV3-2); no clear D. Trimming pared 2 bases from V and 2 bases from J, leaving 7 bases between. The germline V gene encodes CDR1 LGHDT and CDR2 YNNKEL (reference sequence). CDR3 length equals 14 residues. The CDR3 is CASSQRGPGNTIYF. The CDR3 DNA follows: TGTGCCAGCAGCCAACGGGGTCCTGGAAACACCATATATTTT.

V usage is TRBV4-2 and J usage is TRBJ1-1, with a weak D call TRBD1 (6 bases). This CDR3 has 15 amino acids. Deletions cut 0 bases from V and 1 base from J, with 9 bases between. CDR1 and CDR2 (germline): LGHNA, YNFKEQ. As DNA, the CDR3 is TGTGCCAGCAGCCAAGACCCGACAGGGAACACTGAAGCTTTCTTT. Translated, it gives CASSQDPTGNTEAFF.

The chain joins TRBV2 to TRBJ1-5; D ambiguous. The germline V gene has CDR1 SNHLY and CDR2 FYNNEI. Trimming removed 3 bases at V and 3 bases at J, with 15 bases between. The CDR3 runs to 16 residues. In DNA form, the CDR3 reads TGTGCCAGCAGTGAGGGGATCGGGGTTCACAATCAGCCCCAGCATTTT. This gives the protein CASSEGIGVHNQPQHF.

This clone has only one observation. The V call is TRBV5-1, the J call TRBJ2-3; perhaps TRBD2 as D (6 bases). The V gene's germline CDR1 is SGHRS and CDR2 YFSETQ. The CDR3 is 15 amino acids. V lost 0 bases and J 3 bases, leaving 11 bases between the germline ends. As DNA, the CDR3 is TGCGCCAGCAGCTTGGAGGGCGGGGTGACAGATACGCAGTATTTT. Protein product: CASSLEGGVTDTQYF.

The rearrangement uses TRBV7-7 and TRBJ2-3; TRBD1 aligns across 8 bases. This CDR3 spans 16 amino acids. Germline CDR1 reads SSHAT; CDR2 reads FNYEAQ (reference sequence). J gave up 1 base and V 5 bases, and 8 bases lay outside the gene matches. This chain's CDR3 is CASSADGGQGTDTQYF. The CDR3 DNA sequence: TGTGCCAGCAGCGCCGATGGGGGACAGGGCACAGATACGCAGTATTTT.

J is TRBJ1-4 and V is TRBV7-2; maybe TRBD1 (5 bases). The CDR3 totals 14 residues. Between the trimmed V and J ends, which lost 5 bases and 4 bases, there was a span of 11 bases. In germline, CDR1 is SGHTA, CDR2 FQGNSA. Written as DNA, the CDR3 is TGTGCCAGCAGCCAAGACAGCCTTAATGAAAAACTGTTTTTT. It codes for CASSQDSLNEKLFF.

This sequence joins TRBV28 and TRBJ2-5, with 9 bases matching TRBD2. The CDR3 totals 15 residues. Germline CDR1 MDHEN, CDR2 SYDVKM. The V and J ends lost 0 bases and 5 bases, in that order; junction bases with no gene match: 4. The CDR3 here is CASSLWAGGEETQYF. The CDR3 coding sequence is TGTGCCAGCAGTTTATGGGCGGGAGGGGAGGAGACCCAGTACTTC.

In DNA, the CDR3 is TGTGCCAGCAGCTTAACGTATCCGGGACAGGGTTACGATGAGCAGTTCTTC. Its protein is CASSLTYPGQGYDEQFF. The chain has TRBV5-8 and TRBJ2-1; TRBD1 matches 9 bases. With V trimmed by 2 bases and J by 8 bases, 14 bases remained unmatched. The CDR3 contains 17 residues. CDR1 and CDR2 from the germline V gene are SGHTS and YDEGEE.

The chain employs TRBV19 and TRBJ1-4, with TRBD1 identical over 7 bases. V shed 7 bases and J 7 bases; nucleotides not matched to a gene: 9. CDR3 length: 14 residues. Germline-derived CDR1 and CDR2 are LNHDA and SQIVND (reference sequence). The CDR3 DNA reads as TGTGCCAGTAAGCTACAGGGGAAAGGTGAAAAACTGTTTTTT. This translates into CASKLQGKGEKLFF.

V gene TRBV4-3 combines with J gene TRBJ2-1; D ambiguous. Between the trimmed V and J ends, which lost 0 bases and 8 bases, there was a span of 11 bases. CDR1 LGHNA and CDR2 YSLEER come from the germline V gene. The CDR3 contains 14 residues. CDR3 amino acids: CASSQDGQSDEQFF. DNA of the CDR3: TGCGCCAGCAGCCAAGATGGGCAGTCTGATGAGCAGTTCTTC.

The chain carries TRBV30 and TRBJ1-1; D not resolved. Germline V CDR1 and CDR2: GTSNPN, SVGIG (reference sequence). CDR3 length equals 13 residues. Trimming removed 7 bases at V and 1 base at J, with 13 bases between. The CDR3 here is CAYHRGPNTEAFF. The CDR3 nucleotides are TGTGCCTACCACAGAGGGCCGAACACTGAAGCTTTCTTT. The variable domain in full, completed from reference TRBV30 and TRBJ1-1, reads SQTIHQWPATLVQPVGSPLSLECTVEGTSNPNLYWYRQAAGRGLQLLFYSVGIGQISSEVPQNLSASRPQDRQFILSSKKLLLSDSGFYLCAYHRGPNTEAFFGQGTRLTVV.

The J gene is TRBJ1-4, the V gene TRBV2; TRBD1 matches 8 bases. The J segment lost 2 bases and the V segment lost 4 bases, leaving 6 bases of the junction unmatched. The length of the CDR3 is 16 residues. Germline CDR1 SNHLY, CDR2 FYNNEI. CDR3 sequence reads: CASSVSRGHTNEKLFF. For the CDR3, the DNA is TGTGCCAGCAGTGTTTCCAGGGGGCATACTAATGAAAAACTGTTTTTT.

J is TRBJ2-2 and V is TRBV11-2; 12 bases agree with TRBD1. The ends lost 7 bases at V and 8 bases at J; junction bases unmatched: 11. Germline CDR1 and CDR2: SGHAT and FQNNGV. The CDR3 is 16 residues long. This chain's CDR3 is CASKPGQGAKTGELFF. CDR3 nucleotide sequence: TGTGCCAGCAAGCCGGGACAGGGGGCGAAAACTGGGGAGCTGTTTTTT.